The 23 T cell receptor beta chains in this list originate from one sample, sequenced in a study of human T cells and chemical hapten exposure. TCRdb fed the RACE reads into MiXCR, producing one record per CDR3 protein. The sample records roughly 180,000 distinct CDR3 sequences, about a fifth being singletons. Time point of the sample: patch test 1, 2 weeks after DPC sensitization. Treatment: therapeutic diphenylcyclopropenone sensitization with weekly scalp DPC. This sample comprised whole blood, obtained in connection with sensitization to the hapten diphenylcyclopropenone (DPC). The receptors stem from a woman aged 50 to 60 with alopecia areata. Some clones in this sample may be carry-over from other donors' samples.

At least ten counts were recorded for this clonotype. The CDR3 DNA follows: TGTGCCAGCAGTTCTATCCAGGGTTCTGAAGCTTTCTTT. Translation gives CASSSIQGSEAFF. The J gene is TRBJ1-1, the V gene TRBV12-3 or TRBV12-4, with D perhaps TRBD1 (5 bases). This CDR3 has 13 amino acids. The V and J ends lost 4 bases and 6 bases respectively, with 12 bases between them.

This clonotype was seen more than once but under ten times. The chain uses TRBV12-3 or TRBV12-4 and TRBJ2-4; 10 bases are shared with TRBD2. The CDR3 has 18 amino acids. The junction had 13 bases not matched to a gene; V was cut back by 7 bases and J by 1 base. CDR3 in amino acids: CASNLAGVGKGAKNIQYF. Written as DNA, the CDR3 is TGTGCCAGCAACCTAGCGGGAGTCGGGAAGGGGGCCAAAAACATTCAGTACTTC.

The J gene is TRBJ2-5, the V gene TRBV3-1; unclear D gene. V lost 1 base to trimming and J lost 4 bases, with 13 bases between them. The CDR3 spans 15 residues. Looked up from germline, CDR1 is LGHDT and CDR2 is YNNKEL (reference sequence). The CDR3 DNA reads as TGTGCCAGCAGCCAAGCCTATTGGGCTGCAGAGACCCAGTACTTC. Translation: CASSQAYWAAETQYF.

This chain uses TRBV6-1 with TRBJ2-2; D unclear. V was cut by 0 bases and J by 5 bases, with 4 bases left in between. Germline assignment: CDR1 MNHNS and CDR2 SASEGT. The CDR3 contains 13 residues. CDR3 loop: CASSEAETGELFF. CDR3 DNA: TGTGCCAGCAGTGAAGCGGAAACCGGGGAGCTGTTTTTT.

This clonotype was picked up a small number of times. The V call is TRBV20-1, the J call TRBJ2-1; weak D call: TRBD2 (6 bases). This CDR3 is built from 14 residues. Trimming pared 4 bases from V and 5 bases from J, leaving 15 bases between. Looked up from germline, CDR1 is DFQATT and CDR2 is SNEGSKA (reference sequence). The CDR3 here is CSAISGSNHNEQFF. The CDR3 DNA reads TGCAGTGCTATTTCCGGGAGTAATCACAATGAGCAGTTCTTC.

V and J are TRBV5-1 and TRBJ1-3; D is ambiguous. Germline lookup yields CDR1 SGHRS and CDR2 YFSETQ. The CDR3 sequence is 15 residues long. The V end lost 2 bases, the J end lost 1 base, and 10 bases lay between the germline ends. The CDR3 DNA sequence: TGCGCCAGCAGCTTAGGCAGCGCGTCTGGAAACACCATATATTTT. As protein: CASSLGSASGNTIYF.

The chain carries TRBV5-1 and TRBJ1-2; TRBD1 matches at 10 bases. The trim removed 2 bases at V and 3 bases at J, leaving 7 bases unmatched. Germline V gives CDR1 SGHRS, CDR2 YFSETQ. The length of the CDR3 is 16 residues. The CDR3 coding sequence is TGCGCCAGCAGCTTAGGTCCCGGGACAGGGGACTATGGCTACACCTTC. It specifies CASSLGPGTGDYGYTF.

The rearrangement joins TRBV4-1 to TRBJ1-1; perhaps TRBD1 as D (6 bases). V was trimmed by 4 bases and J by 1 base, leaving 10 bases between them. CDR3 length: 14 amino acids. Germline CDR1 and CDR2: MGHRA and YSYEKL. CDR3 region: CASSPQQGNTEAFF. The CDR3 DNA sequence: TGCGCCAGCAGCCCTCAACAGGGGAACACTGAAGCTTTCTTT.

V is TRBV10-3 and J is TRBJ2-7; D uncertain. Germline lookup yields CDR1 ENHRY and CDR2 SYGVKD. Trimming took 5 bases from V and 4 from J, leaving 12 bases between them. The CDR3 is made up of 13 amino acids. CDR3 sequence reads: CAISPQGPYEQYF. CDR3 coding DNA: TGTGCCATCAGTCCACAAGGGCCTTACGAGCAGTACTTC.

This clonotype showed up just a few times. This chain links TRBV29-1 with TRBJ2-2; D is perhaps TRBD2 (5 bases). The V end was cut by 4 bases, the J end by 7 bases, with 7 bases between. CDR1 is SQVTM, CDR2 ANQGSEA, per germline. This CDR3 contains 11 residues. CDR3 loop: CSVVGGGELFF. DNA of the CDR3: TGCAGCGTTGTTGGAGGCGGGGAGCTGTTTTTT.

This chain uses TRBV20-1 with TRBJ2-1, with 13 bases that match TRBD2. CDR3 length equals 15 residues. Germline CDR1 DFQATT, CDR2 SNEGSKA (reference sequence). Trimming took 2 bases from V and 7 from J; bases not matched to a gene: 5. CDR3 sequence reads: CSARQTSGRKNEQFF. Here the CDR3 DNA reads TGCAGTGCTAGACAGACTAGCGGGAGGAAAAATGAGCAGTTCTTC.

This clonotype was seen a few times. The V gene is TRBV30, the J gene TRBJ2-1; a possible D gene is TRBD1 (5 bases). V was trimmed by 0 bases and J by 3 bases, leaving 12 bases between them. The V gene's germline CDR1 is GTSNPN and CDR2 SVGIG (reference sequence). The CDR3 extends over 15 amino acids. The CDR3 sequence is CAWSVRGRDYNEQFF. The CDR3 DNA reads TGTGCCTGGAGTGTAAGGGGAAGGGACTACAATGAGCAGTTCTTC.

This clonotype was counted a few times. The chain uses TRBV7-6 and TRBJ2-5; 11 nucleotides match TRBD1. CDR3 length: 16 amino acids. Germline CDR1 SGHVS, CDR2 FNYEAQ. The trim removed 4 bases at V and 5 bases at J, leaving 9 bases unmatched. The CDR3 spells CASSSPDRGLGETQYF. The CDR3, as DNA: TGTGCCAGCAGCTCGCCGGACAGGGGGCTGGGGGAGACCCAGTACTTC.

CDR3 DNA: TGCAGTGCTCAGACGCCCGGGACCACTGAAGCTTTCTTT. Amino acid sequence: CSAQTPGTTEAFF. This sequence joins TRBV20-1 and TRBJ1-1; D might be TRBD1 (5 bases). This CDR3 contains 13 residues. The germline V and J ends were trimmed by 5 bases and 4 bases, with 14 bases remaining between them. CDR1 is DFQATT and CDR2 is SNEGSKA in the germline V gene (reference sequence).

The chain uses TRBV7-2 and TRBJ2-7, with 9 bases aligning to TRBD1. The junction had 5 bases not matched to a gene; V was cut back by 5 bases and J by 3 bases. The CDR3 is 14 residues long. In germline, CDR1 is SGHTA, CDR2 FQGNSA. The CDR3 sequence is CASSVPGQGYEQYF. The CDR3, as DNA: TGTGCCAGCAGCGTACCGGGACAGGGCTACGAGCAGTACTTC.

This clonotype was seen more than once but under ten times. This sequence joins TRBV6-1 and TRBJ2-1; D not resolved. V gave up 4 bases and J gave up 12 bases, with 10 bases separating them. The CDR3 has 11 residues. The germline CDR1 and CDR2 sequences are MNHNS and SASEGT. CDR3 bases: TGTGCCAGCAGTGCGAAGGGCGGGCAGTTCTTC. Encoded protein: CASSAKGGQFF.

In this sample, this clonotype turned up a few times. Here the CDR3 reads CSVDSGTAQGEQYF. For the CDR3, the DNA is TGCAGCGTTGACTCCGGGACAGCCCAAGGGGAGCAGTACTTC. The rearrangement uses TRBV29-1 and TRBJ2-7; 7 nucleotides align to TRBD1. Germline CDR1 and CDR2: SQVTM and ANQGSEA. The CDR3 sequence is 14 residues long. V lost 3 bases to trimming and J lost 7 bases; unmatched junction nucleotides: 12.

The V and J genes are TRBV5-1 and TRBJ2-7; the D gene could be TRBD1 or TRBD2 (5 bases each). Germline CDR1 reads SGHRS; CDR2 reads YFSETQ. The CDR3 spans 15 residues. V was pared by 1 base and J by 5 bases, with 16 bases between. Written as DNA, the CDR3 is TGCGCCAGCAGCTTGAGTGGGGGAGTTCAGGACGAGCAGTACTTC. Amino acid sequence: CASSLSGGVQDEQYF.

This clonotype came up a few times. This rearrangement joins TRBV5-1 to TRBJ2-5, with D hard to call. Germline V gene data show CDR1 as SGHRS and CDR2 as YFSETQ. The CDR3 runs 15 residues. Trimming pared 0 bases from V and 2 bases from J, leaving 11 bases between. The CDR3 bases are TGCGCCAGCAGCTTGGACGGTCTGACTCAAGAGACCCAGTACTTC. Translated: CASSLDGLTQETQYF.

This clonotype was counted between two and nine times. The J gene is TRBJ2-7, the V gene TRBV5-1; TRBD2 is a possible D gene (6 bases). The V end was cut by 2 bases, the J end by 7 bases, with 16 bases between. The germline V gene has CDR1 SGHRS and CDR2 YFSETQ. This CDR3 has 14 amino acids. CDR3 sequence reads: CASSLTGTPGEQYF. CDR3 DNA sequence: TGCGCCAGCAGCTTAACCGGGACTCCGGGGGAGCAGTACTTC.

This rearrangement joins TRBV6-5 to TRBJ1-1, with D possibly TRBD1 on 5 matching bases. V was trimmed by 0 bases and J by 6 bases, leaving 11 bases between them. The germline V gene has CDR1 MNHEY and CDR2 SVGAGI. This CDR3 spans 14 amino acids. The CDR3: CASSYSTGGAEAFF. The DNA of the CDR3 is TGTGCCAGCAGTTACTCGACGGGGGGGGCTGAAGCTTTCTTT.

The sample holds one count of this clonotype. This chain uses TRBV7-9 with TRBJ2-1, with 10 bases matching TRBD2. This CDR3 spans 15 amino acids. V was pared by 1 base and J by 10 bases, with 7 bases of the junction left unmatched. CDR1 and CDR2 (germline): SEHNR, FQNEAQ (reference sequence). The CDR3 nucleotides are TGTGCCAGCAGCTTAGAGACTAGCGGGCGAAGGGAGCAGTTCTTC. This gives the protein CASSLETSGRREQFF.

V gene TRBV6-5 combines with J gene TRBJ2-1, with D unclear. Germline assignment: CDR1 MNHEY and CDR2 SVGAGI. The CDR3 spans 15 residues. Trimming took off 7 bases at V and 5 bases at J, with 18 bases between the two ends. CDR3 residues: CASIKYGVSHNEQFF. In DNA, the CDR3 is TGTGCCAGCATCAAATATGGGGTTTCCCACAATGAGCAGTTCTTC.